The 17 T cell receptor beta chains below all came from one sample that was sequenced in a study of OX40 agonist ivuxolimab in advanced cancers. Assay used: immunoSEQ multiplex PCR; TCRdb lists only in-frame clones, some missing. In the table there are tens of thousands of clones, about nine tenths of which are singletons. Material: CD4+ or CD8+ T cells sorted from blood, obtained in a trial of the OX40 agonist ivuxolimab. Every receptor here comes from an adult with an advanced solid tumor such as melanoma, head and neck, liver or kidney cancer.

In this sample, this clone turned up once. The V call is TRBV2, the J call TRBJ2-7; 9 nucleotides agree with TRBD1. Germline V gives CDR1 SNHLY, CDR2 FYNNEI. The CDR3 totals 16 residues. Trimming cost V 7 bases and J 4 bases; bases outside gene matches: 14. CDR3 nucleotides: TGTGCCAGCAATGCGCCCCCGGGACAGGGAGATTACGAGCAGTACTTC. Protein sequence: CASNAPPGQGDYEQYF.

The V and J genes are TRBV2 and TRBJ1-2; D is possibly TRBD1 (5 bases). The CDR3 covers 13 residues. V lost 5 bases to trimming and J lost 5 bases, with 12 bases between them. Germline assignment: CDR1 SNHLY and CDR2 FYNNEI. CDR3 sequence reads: CASSPDRWYGYTF. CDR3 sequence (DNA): TGTGCCAGCAGTCCCGACAGATGGTATGGCTACACCTTC.

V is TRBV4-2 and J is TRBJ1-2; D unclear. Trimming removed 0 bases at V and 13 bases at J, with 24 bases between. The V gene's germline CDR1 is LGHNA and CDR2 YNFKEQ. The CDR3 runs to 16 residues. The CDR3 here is CASSQEMTPEGYGGTF. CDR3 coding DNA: TGTGCCAGCAGCCAAGAGATGACCCCGGAGGGTTATGGTGGCACCTTC.

Written as DNA, the CDR3 is TGTGCCAGCAGACGGGACACAGGGGTTCCCACAGATACGCAGTATTTT. This codes for CASRRDTGVPTDTQYF. V usage is TRBV6-6 and J usage is TRBJ2-3; 7 nucleotides match TRBD1. The CDR3 has 16 residues. J gave up 2 bases and V 6 bases, and 11 bases lay outside the gene matches. Per germline, CDR1 MNHNY and CDR2 SVGAGI (reference sequence).

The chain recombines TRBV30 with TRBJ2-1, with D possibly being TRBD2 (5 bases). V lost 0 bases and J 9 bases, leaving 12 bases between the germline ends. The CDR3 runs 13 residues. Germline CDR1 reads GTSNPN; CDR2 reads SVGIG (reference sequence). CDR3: CAWSVLAGVEQFF. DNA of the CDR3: TGTGCCTGGAGTGTACTGGCGGGTGTTGAGCAGTTCTTC.

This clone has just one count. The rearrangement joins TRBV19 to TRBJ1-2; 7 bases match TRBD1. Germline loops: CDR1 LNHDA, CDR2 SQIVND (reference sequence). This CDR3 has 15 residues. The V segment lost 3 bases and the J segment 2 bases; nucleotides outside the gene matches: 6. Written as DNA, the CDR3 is TGTGCCAGTAGTATTGACACAGGGGCCAACTATGGCTACACCTTC. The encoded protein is CASSIDTGANYGYTF.

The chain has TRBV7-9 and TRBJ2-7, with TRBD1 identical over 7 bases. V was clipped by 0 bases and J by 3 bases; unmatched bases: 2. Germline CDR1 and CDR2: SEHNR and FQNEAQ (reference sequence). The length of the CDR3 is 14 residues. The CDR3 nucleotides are TGTGCCAGCAGCTTAGCGGGACAGATCTACGAGCAGTACTTC. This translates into CASSLAGQIYEQYF.

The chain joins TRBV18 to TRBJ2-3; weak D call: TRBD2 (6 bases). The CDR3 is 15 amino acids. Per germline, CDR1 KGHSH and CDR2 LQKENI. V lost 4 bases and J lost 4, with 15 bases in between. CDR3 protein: CASSRREVGSDTQYF. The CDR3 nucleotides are TGTGCCAGCTCACGCAGGGAGGTAGGCTCAGATACGCAGTATTTT.

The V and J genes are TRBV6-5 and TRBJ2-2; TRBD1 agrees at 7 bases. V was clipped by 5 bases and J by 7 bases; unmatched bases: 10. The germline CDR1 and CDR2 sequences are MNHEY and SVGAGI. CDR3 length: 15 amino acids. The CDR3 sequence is CASSRTLTGVGELFF. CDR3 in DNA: TGTGCCAGCAGTCGCACGCTTACAGGGGTCGGGGAGCTGTTTTTT.

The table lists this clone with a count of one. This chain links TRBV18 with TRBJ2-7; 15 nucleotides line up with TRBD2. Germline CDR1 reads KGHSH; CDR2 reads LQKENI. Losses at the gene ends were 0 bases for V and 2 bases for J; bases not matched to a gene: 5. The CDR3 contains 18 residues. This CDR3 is CASSPPIGLAGGPYEQYF. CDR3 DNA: TGTGCCAGCTCACCACCGATCGGACTAGCGGGAGGGCCCTACGAGCAGTACTTC. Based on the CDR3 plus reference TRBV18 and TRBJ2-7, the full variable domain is NAGVMQNPRHLVRRRGQEARLRCSPMKGHSHVYWYRQLPEEGLKFMVYLQKENIIDESGMPKERFSAEFPKEGPSILRIQQVVRGDSAAYFCASSPPIGLAGGPYEQYFGPGTRLTVT.

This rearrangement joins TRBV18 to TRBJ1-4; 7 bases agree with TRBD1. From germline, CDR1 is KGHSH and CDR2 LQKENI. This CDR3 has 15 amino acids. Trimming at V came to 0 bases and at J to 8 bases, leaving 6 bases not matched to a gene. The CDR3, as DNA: TGTGCCAGCTCACCACCCGCGGGACAGTACGAAAAACTGTTTTTT. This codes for CASSPPAGQYEKLFF.

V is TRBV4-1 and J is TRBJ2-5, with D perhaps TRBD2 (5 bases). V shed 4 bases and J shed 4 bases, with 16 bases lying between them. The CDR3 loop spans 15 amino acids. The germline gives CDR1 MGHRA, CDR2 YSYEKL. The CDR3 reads CASSLESSGGETQYF. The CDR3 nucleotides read TGCGCCAGCAGCCTGGAATCCTCCGGAGGAGAGACCCAGTACTTC.

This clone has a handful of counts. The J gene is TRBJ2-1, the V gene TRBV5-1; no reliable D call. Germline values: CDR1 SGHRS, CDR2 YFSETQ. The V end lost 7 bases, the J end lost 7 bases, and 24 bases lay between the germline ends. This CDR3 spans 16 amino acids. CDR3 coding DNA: TGCGCCAGCCACTCCCGGGTTGAGCCTGGGGTGAATGAGCAGTTCTTC. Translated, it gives CASHSRVEPGVNEQFF.

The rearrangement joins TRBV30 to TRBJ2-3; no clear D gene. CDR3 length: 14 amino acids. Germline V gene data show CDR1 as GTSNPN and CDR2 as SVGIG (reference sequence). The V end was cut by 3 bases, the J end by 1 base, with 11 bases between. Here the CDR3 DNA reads TGTGCCTGGAGCGTAGGCTTGGGCACAGATACGCAGTATTTT. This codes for CAWSVGLGTDTQYF.

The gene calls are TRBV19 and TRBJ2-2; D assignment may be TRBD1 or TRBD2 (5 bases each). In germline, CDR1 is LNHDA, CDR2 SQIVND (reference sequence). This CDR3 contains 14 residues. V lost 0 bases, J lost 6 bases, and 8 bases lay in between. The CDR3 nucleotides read TGTGCCAGTAGTATAGATCGGGACGCCGGGGAGCTGTTTTTT. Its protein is CASSIDRDAGELFF.

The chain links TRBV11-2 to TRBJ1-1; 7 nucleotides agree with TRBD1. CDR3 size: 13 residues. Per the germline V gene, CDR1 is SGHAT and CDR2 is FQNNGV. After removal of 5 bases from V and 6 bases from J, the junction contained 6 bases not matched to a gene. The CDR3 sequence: CASSPGTASEAFF. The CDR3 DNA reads TGTGCCAGCAGCCCCGGGACAGCCTCTGAAGCTTTCTTT.

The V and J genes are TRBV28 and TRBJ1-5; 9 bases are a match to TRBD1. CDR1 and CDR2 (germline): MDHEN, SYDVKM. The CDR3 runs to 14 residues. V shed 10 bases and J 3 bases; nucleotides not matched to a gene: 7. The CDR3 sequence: CATVDRGSNQPQHF. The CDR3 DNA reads TGTGCCACCGTCGACAGGGGGTCCAATCAGCCCCAGCATTTT. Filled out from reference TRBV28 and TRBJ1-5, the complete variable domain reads DVKVTQSSRYLVKRTGEKVFLECVQDMDHENMFWYRQDPGLGLRLIYFSYDVKMKEKGDIPEGYSVSREKKERFSLILESASTNQTSMYLCATVDRGSNQPQHFGDGTRLSIL.